This paragraph covers one TCR beta chain sequence. TCRdb's copy holds only in-frame clones and misses some; the assay was immunoSEQ multiplex PCR. Here the sample spans about 1.4 million clones, around 97% being singletons. This entry belongs to a study of shared clonotypes between healthy human individuals. The sequence derives from a young man in good health. The sequenced sample was naive CD4+ T cells sorted from blood. The subset is: CD45RA+ positively selected.

This CDR3 reads CASSVAGGGPNEKLFF. CDR3 bases: TGTGCCAGCAGCGTAGCTGGGGGGGGCCCTAATGAAAAACTGTTTTTT. The J gene is TRBJ1-4, the V gene TRBV9; TRBD1 might be the D (6 bases). The CDR3 runs to 16 residues. Germline CDR1 and CDR2: SGDLS and YYNGEE. The ends were cut back, 0 bases at V and 3 bases at J, with 12 bases in the middle.